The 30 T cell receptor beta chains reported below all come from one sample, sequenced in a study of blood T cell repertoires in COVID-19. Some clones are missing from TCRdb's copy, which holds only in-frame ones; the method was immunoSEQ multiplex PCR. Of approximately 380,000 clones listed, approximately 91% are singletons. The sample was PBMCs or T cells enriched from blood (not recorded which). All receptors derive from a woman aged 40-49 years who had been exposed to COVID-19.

CDR3 in DNA: TGTGCCAGCAGCTCCAGGGTATCTCCACGAGACACTGAAGCTTTCTTT. This sequence encodes CASSSRVSPRDTEAFF. The chain employs TRBV7-8 and TRBJ1-1, with D possibly matching TRBD1 (5 bases). Trimming stripped 4 bases from V and 3 bases from J, with 18 bases between. Germline values: CDR1 SGHVS, CDR2 FQNEAQ. The CDR3 is 16 residues long.

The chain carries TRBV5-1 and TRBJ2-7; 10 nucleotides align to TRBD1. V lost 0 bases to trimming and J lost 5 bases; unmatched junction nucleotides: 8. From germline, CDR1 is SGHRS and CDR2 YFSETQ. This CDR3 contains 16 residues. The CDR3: CASSLAGTGAPHEQYF. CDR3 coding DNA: TGCGCCAGCAGCTTGGCTGGGACAGGGGCCCCCCACGAGCAGTACTTC.

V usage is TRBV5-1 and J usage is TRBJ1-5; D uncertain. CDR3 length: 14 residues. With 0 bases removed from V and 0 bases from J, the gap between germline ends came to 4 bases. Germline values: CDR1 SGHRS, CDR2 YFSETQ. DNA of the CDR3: TGCGCCAGCAGCTTGGAGAGTAGCAATCAGCCCCAGCATTTT. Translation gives CASSLESSNQPQHF.

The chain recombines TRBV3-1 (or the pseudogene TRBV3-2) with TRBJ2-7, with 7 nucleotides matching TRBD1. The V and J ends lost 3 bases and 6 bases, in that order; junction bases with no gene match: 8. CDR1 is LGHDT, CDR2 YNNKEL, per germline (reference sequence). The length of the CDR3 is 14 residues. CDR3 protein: CASSHASGGGEQYF. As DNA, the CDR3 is TGTGCCAGCAGCCATGCGTCAGGGGGTGGCGAGCAGTACTTC.

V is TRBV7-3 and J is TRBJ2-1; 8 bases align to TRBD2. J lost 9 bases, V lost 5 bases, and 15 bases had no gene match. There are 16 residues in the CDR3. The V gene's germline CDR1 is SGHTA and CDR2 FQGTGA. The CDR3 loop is CASSPAGGTGLGEQFF. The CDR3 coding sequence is TGTGCCAGCAGCCCGGCGGGGGGCACGGGGTTGGGTGAGCAGTTCTTC.

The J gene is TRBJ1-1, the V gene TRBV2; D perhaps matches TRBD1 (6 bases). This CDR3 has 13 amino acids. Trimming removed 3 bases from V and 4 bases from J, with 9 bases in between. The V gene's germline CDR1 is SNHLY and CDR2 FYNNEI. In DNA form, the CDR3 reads TGTGCCAGCAGTGATGGCAGGGGCACTGAAGCTTTCTTT. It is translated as CASSDGRGTEAFF.

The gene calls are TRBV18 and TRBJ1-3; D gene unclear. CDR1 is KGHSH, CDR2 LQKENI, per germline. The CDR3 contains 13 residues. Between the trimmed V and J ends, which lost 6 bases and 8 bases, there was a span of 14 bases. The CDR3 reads CASSPGIGDTIYF. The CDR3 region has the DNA TGTGCCAGCTCCCCCGGAATCGGGGACACCATATATTTT.

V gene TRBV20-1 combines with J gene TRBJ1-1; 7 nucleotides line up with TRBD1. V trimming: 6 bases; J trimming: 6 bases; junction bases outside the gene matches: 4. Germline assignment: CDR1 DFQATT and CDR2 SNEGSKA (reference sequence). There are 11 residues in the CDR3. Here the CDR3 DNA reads TGCAGTGCAATCGGGACAGCTGAAGCTTTCTTT. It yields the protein CSAIGTAEAFF.

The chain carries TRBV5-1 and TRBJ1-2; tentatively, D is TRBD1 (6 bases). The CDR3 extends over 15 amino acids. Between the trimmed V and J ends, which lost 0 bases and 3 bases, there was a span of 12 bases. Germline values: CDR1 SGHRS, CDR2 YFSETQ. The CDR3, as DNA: TGCGCCAGCAGCTTGGATGGGGGGGCCTACTATGGCTACACCTTC. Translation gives CASSLDGGAYYGYTF.

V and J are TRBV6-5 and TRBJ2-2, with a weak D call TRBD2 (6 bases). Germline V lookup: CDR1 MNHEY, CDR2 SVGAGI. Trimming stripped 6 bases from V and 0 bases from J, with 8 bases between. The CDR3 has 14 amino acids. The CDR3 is CASRGGSNTGELFF. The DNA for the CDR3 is TGTGCCAGCAGGGGGGGATCGAACACCGGGGAGCTGTTTTTT.

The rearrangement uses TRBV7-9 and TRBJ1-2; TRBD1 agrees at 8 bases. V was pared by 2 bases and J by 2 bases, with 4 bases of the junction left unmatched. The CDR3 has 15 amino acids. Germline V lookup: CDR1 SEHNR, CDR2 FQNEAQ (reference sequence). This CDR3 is CASSLLDRVNYGYTF. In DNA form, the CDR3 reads TGTGCCAGCAGCTTATTGGACAGGGTAAACTATGGCTACACCTTC.

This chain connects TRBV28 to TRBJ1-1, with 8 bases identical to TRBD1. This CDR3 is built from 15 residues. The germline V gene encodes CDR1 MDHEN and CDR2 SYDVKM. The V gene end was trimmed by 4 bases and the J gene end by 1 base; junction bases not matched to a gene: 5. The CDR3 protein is CASSSSGTGNTEAFF. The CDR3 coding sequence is TGTGCCAGCAGTTCGTCCGGGACAGGGAACACTGAAGCTTTCTTT.

CDR3 protein: CASSPPGQGAYVISYEQYF. The CDR3 DNA reads TGTGCCAGCAGCCCACCGGGACAGGGGGCGTATGTGATTTCCTACGAGCAGTACTTC. The chain has TRBV5-5 and TRBJ2-7; 12 nucleotides match TRBD1. V lost 4 bases, J lost 1 base, and 15 bases stayed unmatched. CDR1 and CDR2 from the germline V gene are SGHKS and YYEKEE (reference sequence). The CDR3 length is 19 residues.

CDR3: CASRTGNYEQYF. The DNA for the CDR3 is TGTGCCAGCAGGACAGGTAACTACGAGCAGTACTTC. The chain employs TRBV7-2 and TRBJ2-7, with D possibly matching TRBD1 (6 bases). CDR3 length equals 12 residues. The V end lost 6 bases, the J end lost 3 bases, and 9 bases lay between the germline ends. Per germline, CDR1 SGHTA and CDR2 FQGNSA.

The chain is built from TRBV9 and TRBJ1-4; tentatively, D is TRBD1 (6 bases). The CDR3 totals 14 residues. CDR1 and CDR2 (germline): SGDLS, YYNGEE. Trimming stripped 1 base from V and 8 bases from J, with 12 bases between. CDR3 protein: CASSVLGGVEKLFF. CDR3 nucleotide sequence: TGTGCCAGCAGCGTATTAGGGGGGGTAGAAAAACTGTTTTTT. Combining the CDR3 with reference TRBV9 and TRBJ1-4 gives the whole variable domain DSGVTQTPKHLITATGQRVTLRCSPRSGDLSVYWYQQSLDQGLQFLIQYYNGEERAKGNILERFSAQQFPDLHSELNLSSLELGDSALYFCASSVLGGVEKLFFGSGTQLSVL.

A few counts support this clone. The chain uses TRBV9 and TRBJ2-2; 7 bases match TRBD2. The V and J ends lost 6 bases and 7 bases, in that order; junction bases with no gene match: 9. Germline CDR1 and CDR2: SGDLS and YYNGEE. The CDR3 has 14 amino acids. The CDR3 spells CASTRTRIDGELFF. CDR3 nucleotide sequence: TGTGCCAGCACCCGGACTAGGATCGACGGGGAGCTGTTTTTT.

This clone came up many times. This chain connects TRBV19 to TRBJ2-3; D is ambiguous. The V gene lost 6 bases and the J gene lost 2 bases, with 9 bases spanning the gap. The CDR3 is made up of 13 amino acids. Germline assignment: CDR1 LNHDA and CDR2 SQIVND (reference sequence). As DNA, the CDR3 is TGTGCCAGTAGCCCGGTCCTCACAGATACGCAGTATTTT. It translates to CASSPVLTDTQYF.

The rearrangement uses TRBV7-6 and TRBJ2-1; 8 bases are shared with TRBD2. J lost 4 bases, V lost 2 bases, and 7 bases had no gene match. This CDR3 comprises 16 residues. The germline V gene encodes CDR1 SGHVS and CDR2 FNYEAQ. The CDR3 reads CASSLSGTRSYNEQFF. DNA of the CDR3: TGTGCCAGCAGCTTATCCGGGACTAGATCATACAATGAGCAGTTCTTC.

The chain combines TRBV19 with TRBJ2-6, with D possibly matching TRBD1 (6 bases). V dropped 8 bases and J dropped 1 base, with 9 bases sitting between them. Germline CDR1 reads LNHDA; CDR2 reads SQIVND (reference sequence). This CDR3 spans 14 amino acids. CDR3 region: CASYTGSGANVLTF. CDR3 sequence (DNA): TGTGCCAGTTACACAGGGTCTGGGGCCAACGTCCTGACTTTC. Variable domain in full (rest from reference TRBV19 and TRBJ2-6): DGGITQSPKYLFRKEGQNVTLSCEQNLNHDAMYWYRQDPGQGLRLIYYSQIVNDFQKGDIAEGYSVSREKKESFPLTVTSAQKNPTAFYLCASYTGSGANVLTFGAGSRLTVL.

The CDR3 is CASSLLGRDSYEQYF. The CDR3 DNA reads as TGTGCCAGCTCACTACTAGGGCGGGACTCCTACGAGCAGTACTTC. J is TRBJ2-7 and V is TRBV18; weak D call: TRBD2 (6 bases). V was shortened by 4 bases and J by 0 bases, with 13 bases between the two germline ends. This CDR3 has 15 amino acids. The germline CDR1 and CDR2 sequences are KGHSH and LQKENI.

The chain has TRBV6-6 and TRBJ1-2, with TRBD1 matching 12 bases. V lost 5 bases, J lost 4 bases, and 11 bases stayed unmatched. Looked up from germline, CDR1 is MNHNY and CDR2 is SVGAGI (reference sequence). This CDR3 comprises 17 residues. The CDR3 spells CASSRDRGQTGSYGYTF. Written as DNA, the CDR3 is TGTGCCAGCAGTCGGGACAGGGGGCAGACTGGGAGCTATGGCTACACCTTC.

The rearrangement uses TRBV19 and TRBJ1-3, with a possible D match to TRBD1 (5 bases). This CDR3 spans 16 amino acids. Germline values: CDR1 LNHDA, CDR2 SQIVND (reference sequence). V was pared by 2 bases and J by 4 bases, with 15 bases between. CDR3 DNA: TGTGCCAGTAGTATACAGGGATGGGCCGGGGGAAACACCATATATTTT. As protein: CASSIQGWAGGNTIYF.

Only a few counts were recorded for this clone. The CDR3 bases are TGCGCCAGCAGCCGGGGACAGGGAGGGGATGAGCAGTTCTTC. The encoded protein is CASSRGQGGDEQFF. The chain uses TRBV5-1 and TRBJ2-1, with 9 bases aligning to TRBD1. Germline V gives CDR1 SGHRS, CDR2 YFSETQ. The junction had 7 bases not matched to a gene; V was cut back by 4 bases and J by 8 bases. CDR3 length equals 14 residues.

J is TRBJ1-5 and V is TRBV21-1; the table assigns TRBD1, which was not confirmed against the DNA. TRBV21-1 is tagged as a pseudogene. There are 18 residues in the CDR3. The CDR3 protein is CASSVKGQGVHSNQPQHF. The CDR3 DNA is TGTGCCAGCAGCGTGAAGGGACAGGGGGTGCATAGCAATCAGCCCCAGCATTTT.

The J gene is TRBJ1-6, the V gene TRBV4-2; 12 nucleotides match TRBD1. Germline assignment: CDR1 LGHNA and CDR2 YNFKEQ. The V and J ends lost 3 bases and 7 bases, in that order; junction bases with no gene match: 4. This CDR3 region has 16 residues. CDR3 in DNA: TGTGCCAGCAGCCAGGGGACAGGGGGCCGGAATTCACCCCTCCACTTT. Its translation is CASSQGTGGRNSPLHF.

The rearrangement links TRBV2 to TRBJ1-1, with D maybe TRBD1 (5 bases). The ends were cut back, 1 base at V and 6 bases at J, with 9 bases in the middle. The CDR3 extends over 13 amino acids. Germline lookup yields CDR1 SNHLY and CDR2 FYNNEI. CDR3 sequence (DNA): TGTGCCAGCAGTGAAGGGGGACTCCCTGAAGCTTTCTTT. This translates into CASSEGGLPEAFF.

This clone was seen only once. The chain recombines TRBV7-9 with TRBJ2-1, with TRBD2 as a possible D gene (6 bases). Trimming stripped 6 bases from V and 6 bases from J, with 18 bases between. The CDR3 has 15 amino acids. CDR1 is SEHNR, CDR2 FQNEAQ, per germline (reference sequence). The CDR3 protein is CASRPRVLGGNEQFF. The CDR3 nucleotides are TGTGCCAGCAGGCCACGGGTGCTGGGGGGCAATGAGCAGTTCTTC.

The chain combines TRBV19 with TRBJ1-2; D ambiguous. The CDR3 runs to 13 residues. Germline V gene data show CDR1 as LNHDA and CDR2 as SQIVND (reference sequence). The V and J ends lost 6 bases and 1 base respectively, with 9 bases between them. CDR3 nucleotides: TGTGCCAGTAGGTCGACTAATAACTATGGCTACACCTTC. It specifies CASRSTNNYGYTF.

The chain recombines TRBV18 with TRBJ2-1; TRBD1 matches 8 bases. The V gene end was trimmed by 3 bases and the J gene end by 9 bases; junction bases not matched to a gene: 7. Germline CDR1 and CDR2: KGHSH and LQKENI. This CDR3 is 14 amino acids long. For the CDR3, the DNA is TGTGCCAGCTCACCCCGCGGACAGGGAGGTGAGCAGTTCTTC. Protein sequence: CASSPRGQGGEQFF.

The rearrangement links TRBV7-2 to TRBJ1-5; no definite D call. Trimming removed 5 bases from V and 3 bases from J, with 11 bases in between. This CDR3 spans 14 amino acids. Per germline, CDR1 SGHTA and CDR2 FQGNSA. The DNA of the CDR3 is TGTGCCAGCAGCCCCGGGTCTCCCAATCAGCCCCAGCATTTT. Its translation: CASSPGSPNQPQHF. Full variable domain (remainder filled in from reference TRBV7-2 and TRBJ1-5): GAGVSQSPSNKVTEKGKDVELRCDPISGHTALYWYRQSLGQGLEFLIYFQGNSAPDKSGLPSDRFSAERTGGSVSTLTIQRTQQEDSAVYLCASSPGSPNQPQHFGDGTRLSIL.